This TCR beta chain was sequenced during a study of blood T cell repertoires in COVID-19. Whole-study context: COVID-19 samples, acute and convalescent, were from the United States, Italy and Spain. T cells, B-cell-depleted T cells, or PBMCs supplied cDNA or gDNA.

The table came from immunoSEQ multiplex PCR; TCRdb's copy has only in-frame clones and leaves some out. The sample has more than 150,000 clones, almost 80% seen once. From germline, CDR1 is SGHDT and CDR2 YYEEEE. The CDR3 is 11 residues long. Deletions cut 2 bases from V and 6 bases from J, with 6 bases between. This clone was observed a few times. This clonotype was obtained from a woman aged 65 to 85 with acute or convalescent COVID-19. V gene TRBV5-6 combines with J gene TRBJ2-7; D remains ambiguous. The sample taken for sequencing was peripheral blood. This chain's CDR3 is CASSFLVEQYF. The CDR3 nucleotides are TGTGCCAGCAGCTTCTTAGTCGAGCAGTACTTC.